Each of the 7 T cell receptor beta chains below was sequenced from the same sample in a study of T cell responses to AZD1222 COVID-19 vaccine. Here immunoSEQ multiplex PCR was the method, and the copy in TCRdb shows in-frame clones only, minus some. The sample contains nearly 90,000 clones, 88% of which appear only once. This sample comprised peripheral blood, obtained on day 0 of AZD1222 vaccination. The receptors originated from an adult in good health.

This chain connects TRBV4-1 to TRBJ1-1; no firm D call. Germline V gene sequence: CDR1 MGHRA, CDR2 YSYEKL. The CDR3 covers 14 residues. The germline V and J ends were trimmed by 0 bases and 4 bases, with 9 bases remaining between them. The CDR3 loop reads CASSQEPRGTEAFF. The DNA for the CDR3 is TGCGCCAGCAGCCAAGAACCCCGGGGCACTGAAGCTTTCTTT.

This sequence joins TRBV27 and TRBJ2-2; a possible D gene is TRBD1 (5 bases). V lost 3 bases to trimming and J lost 4 bases, with 18 bases between them. CDR1 and CDR2 (germline): MNHEY, SMNVEV (reference sequence). This CDR3 comprises 17 residues. The CDR3, as DNA: TGTGCCAGCAGTTTCTCGAGGCAAGGGGCGAGCACCGGGGAGCTGTTTTTT. It is translated as CASSFSRQGASTGELFF.

This clone was observed a single time. This sequence joins TRBV19 and TRBJ1-3; D is undetermined. The CDR3 is made up of 16 amino acids. The V gene lost 5 bases and the J gene lost 0 bases, with 14 bases spanning the gap. CDR1 is LNHDA and CDR2 is SQIVND in the germline V gene (reference sequence). CDR3 bases: TGTGCCAGTAGTCCACTCCAGGCGCCCTCTGGAAACACCATATATTTT. Its protein is CASSPLQAPSGNTIYF.

The V call is TRBV7-2, the J call TRBJ2-5, with 9 nucleotides matching TRBD2. The J segment lost 3 bases and the V segment lost 3 bases, leaving 5 bases of the junction unmatched. Germline values: CDR1 SGHTA, CDR2 FQGNSA. The CDR3 runs 15 residues. DNA for the CDR3: TGTGCCAGCAGCTTCGGCGGGAGGGCCAAAGAGACCCAGTACTTC. Its protein product is CASSFGGRAKETQYF. The variable domain in full, completed from reference TRBV7-2 and TRBJ2-5, reads GAGVSQSPSNKVTEKGKDVELRCDPISGHTALYWYRQSLGQGLEFLIYFQGNSAPDKSGLPSDRFSAERTGGSVSTLTIQRTQQEDSAVYLCASSFGGRAKETQYFGPGTRLLVL.

This chain uses TRBV19 with TRBJ1-1; TRBD1 aligns across 7 bases. Trimming at V came to 6 bases and at J to 1 base, leaving 8 bases not matched to a gene. The CDR3 contains 15 residues. From germline, CDR1 is LNHDA and CDR2 SQIVND (reference sequence). The CDR3: CASSWAGGWNTEAFF. The DNA for the CDR3 is TGTGCCAGTAGCTGGGCAGGGGGATGGAACACTGAAGCTTTCTTT.

V and J are TRBV28 and TRBJ2-1; possibly TRBD1 or TRBD2 for D (5 bases each). The V gene's germline CDR1 is MDHEN and CDR2 SYDVKM. Trimming pared 8 bases from V and 5 bases from J, leaving 13 bases between. The CDR3 is made up of 13 amino acids. As DNA, the CDR3 is TGTGCCAGCGCCGGGGACCGAAACAATGAGCAGTTCTTC. Encoded protein: CASAGDRNNEQFF.

The chain carries TRBV19 and TRBJ2-7; maybe TRBD2 (6 bases). The CDR3 has 14 residues. Germline values: CDR1 LNHDA, CDR2 SQIVND (reference sequence). V lost 7 bases to trimming and J lost 1 base, with 14 bases between them. The CDR3 loop reads CASTAAGKSYEQYF. CDR3 nucleotides: TGTGCCAGTACAGCGGCGGGGAAGTCCTACGAGCAGTACTTC. Based on the CDR3 plus reference TRBV19 and TRBJ2-7, the full variable domain is DGGITQSPKYLFRKEGQNVTLSCEQNLNHDAMYWYRQDPGQGLRLIYYSQIVNDFQKGDIAEGYSVSREKKESFPLTVTSAQKNPTAFYLCASTAAGKSYEQYFGPGTRLTVT.